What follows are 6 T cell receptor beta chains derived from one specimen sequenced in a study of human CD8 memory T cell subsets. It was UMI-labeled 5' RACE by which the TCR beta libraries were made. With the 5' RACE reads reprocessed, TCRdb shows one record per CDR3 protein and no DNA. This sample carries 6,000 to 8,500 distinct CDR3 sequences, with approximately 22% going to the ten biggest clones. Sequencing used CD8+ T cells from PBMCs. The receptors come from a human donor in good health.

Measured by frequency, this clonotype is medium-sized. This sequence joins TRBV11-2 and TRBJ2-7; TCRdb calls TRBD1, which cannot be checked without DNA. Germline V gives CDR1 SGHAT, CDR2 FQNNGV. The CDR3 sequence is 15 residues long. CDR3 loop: CASSLVGQGIIEQYF.

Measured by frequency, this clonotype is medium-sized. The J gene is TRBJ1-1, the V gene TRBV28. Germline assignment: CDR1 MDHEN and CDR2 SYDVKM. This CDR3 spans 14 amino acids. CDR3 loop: CASRLDLPLTEAFF.

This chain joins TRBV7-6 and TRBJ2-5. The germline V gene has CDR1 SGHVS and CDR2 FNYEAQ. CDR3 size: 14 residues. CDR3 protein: CASSLFGHQETQYF.

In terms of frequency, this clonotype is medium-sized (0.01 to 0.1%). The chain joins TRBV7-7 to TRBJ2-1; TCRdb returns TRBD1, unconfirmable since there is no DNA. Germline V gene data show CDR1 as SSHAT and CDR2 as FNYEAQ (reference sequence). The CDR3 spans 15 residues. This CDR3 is CASSLERGRGDEQFF. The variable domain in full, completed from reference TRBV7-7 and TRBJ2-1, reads GAGVSQSPRYKVTKRGQDVTLRCDPISSHATLYWYQQALGQGPEFLTYFNYEAQPDKSGLPSDRFSAERPEGSISTLTIQRTEQRDSAMYRCASSLERGRGDEQFFGPGTRLTVL.

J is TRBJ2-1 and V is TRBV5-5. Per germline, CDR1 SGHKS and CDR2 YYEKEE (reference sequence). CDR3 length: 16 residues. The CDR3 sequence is CASSSYGRASYNEQFF.

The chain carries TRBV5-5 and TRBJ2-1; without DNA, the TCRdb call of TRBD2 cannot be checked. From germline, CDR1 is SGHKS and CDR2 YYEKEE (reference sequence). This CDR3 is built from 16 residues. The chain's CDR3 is CASSPWTSDSYNEQFF.